This TCR beta chain stems from a study of PD-1 blockade in classical Hodgkin lymphoma. Profiling relied on immunoSEQ multiplex PCR, and the TCRdb table lists in-frame clones only, not all of them. The sample holds approximately 100,000 clones, 83% seen once. Documented time point: cycle 4 day 1 (C4D1), after more than five weeks of nivolumab. All the patients suffered relapse after autologous stem cell transplantation, and brentuximab vedotin exposure differed. The germline V gene encodes CDR1 SGDLS and CDR2 YYNGEE. V lost 4 bases to trimming and J lost 1 base; unmatched junction nucleotides: 7. CDR3 size: 15 residues.

The receptor was isolated from a human donor with classical Hodgkin lymphoma. The specimen was peripheral blood mononuclear cells (PBMCs), collected before the fourth cycle of nivolumab. The chain carries TRBV9 and TRBJ2-5; 7 bases line up with TRBD2. The CDR3 DNA sequence: TGTGCCAGCAGCATAGCGCGCGGGGGCCAAGAGACCCAGTACTTC. Its translation: CASSIARGGQETQYF. Filled out from reference TRBV9 and TRBJ2-5, the complete variable domain reads DSGVTQTPKHLITATGQRVTLRCSPRSGDLSVYWYQQSLDQGLQFLIQYYNGEERAKGNILERFSAQQFPDLHSELNLSSLELGDSALYFCASSIARGGQETQYFGPGTRLLVL.